Shown below are 8 T cell receptor beta chains from a single sample sequenced in a study of shared clonotypes between healthy human individuals. Sequencing used immunoSEQ multiplex PCR; TCRdb keeps in-frame clones, though not all of them. The data show a few hundred thousand clones, around 72% seen once. Sequenced: memory CD4+ T cells sorted from blood. Noted subset: CD45RA-negative fraction. The receptors were gathered from a man aged 25 to 40 in good health.

The V call is TRBV5-4, the J call TRBJ2-1; possible D gene TRBD2, 5 bases. This CDR3 region has 14 residues. With 2 bases removed from V and 8 bases from J, the gap between germline ends came to 14 bases. The germline gives CDR1 SGHNT, CDR2 YYREEE (reference sequence). CDR3: CASSFLTSADEQFF. DNA for the CDR3: TGTGCCAGCAGCTTCCTCACATCAGCGGATGAGCAGTTCTTC.

This chain joins TRBV10-3 and TRBJ2-7; 9 bases match TRBD2. With 6 bases clipped from V and 5 bases from J, the junction kept 14 bases outside the gene matches. This CDR3 has 16 amino acids. Germline-derived CDR1 and CDR2 are ENHRY and SYGVKD. The CDR3 loop reads CAIRTAPSGKTHEQYF. The CDR3 nucleotides read TGTGCCATCAGAACCGCCCCTAGCGGGAAAACCCACGAGCAGTACTTC.

By its share, this clone is medium-sized. The DNA of the CDR3 is TGTGCCAGCAGTGAACCCGGGACGTTGAAAAAACTGTTTTTT. It is translated as CASSEPGTLKKLFF. V usage is TRBV25-1 and J usage is TRBJ1-4; possible D gene TRBD1, 5 bases. From germline, CDR1 is MGHDK and CDR2 SYGVNS. Trimming shortened V by 2 bases and J by 9 bases, and 13 bases separated the two germline ends. The CDR3 consists of 14 residues.

This clone was seen only once. The chain carries TRBV11-2 and TRBJ2-3; no clear D. The CDR3 is 13 residues long. V was cut by 7 bases and J by 0 bases, with 8 bases left in between. CDR1 and CDR2 from the germline V gene are SGHAT and FQNNGV. As DNA, the CDR3 is TGTGCCAGCACCTACCCTAGCACAGATACGCAGTATTTT. Its protein is CASTYPSTDTQYF.

This chain uses TRBV15 with TRBJ2-3, with 13 bases identical to TRBD2. The CDR3 loop spans 18 amino acids. The germline gives CDR1 LNHNV, CDR2 YYDKDF (reference sequence). Unmatched junction bases numbered 13, after V lost 3 bases and J lost 7 bases. In nucleotides, the CDR3 is TGTGCCACCAGCAGCACCCGGGGACTAGCGGGGCCCTCAAATACGCAGTATTTT. The encoded protein is CATSSTRGLAGPSNTQYF.

J is TRBJ1-2 and V is TRBV10-3; D is ambiguous. The CDR3 has 12 residues. Looked up from germline, CDR1 is ENHRY and CDR2 is SYGVKD. The ends were cut back, 3 bases at V and 8 bases at J, with 10 bases in the middle. The CDR3 reads CAISEYGAGYTF. The CDR3 nucleotides are TGTGCCATCAGTGAATATGGCGCAGGCTACACCTTC.

The CDR3 region is CASNGAPGGELFF. The CDR3 DNA reads as TGTGCCAGCAACGGGGCGCCGGGCGGGGAGCTGTTTTTT. V and J are TRBV6-5 and TRBJ2-2, with D perhaps assigned TRBD1 or TRBD2 (5 bases each). V was cut by 7 bases and J by 7 bases, with 13 bases left in between. CDR1 is MNHEY and CDR2 is SVGAGI in the germline V gene. The CDR3 is 13 amino acids.

V is TRBV5-1 and J is TRBJ2-7; no definite D call. Per the germline V gene, CDR1 is SGHRS and CDR2 is YFSETQ. V lost 0 bases and J lost 2, with 9 bases in between. The CDR3 length is 14 residues. In DNA form, the CDR3 reads TGCGCCAGCAGCTTGGGCGGAGAACCCTACGAGCAGTACTTC. This translates into CASSLGGEPYEQYF. The variable domain in full, completed from reference TRBV5-1 and TRBJ2-7, reads KAGVTQTPRYLIKTRGQQVTLSCSPISGHRSVSWYQQTPGQGLQFLFEYFSETQRNKGNFPGRFSGRQFSNSRSEMNVSTLELGDSALYLCASSLGGEPYEQYFGPGTRLTVT.